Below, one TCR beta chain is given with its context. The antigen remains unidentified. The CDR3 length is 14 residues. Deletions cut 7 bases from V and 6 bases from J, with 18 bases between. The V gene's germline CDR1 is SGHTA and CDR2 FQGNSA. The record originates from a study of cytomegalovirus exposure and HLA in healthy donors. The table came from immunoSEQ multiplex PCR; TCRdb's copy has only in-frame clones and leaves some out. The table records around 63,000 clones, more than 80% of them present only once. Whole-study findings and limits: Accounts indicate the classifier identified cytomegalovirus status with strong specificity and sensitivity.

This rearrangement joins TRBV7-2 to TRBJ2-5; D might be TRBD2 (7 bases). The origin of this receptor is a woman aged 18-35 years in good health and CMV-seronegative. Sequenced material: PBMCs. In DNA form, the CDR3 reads TGTGCCAGCACCCATGGGGGGGGGCTGAAGACCCAGTACTTC. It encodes CASTHGGGLKTQYF.